This TCR beta chain came from a study of spatial heterogeneity in lung cancer (dated by TCRdb to about 2019). Notes on the research overall: Beta-chain transcripts were consistently detected in greater numbers than alpha-chain transcripts, which likely reflected higher beta-chain transcript abundance. Both alpha and beta chains were TCR-sequenced in approximately 220 tumor regions, about 69 matched nontumor lung samples and more than 50 PBMC samples obtained at surgery. In the raw uncorrected reads, each unique combination of TCR and UMI appeared on average more than ten times. In non-small cell lung cancer, the study quantitatively compared TCR alpha and beta repertoires across several tumor regions, matched nontumor lung, and blood. Nonsynonymous mutation counts, determined by whole-exome sequencing of tumor tissue, were related to features of the TCR repertoire. The study at large found these results: Additional single-cell paired TCR alpha and beta sequencing was considered necessary to confirm, at a functional level, the hypothesis that regional TCRs recognize regional mutations.

Library preparation was by 5' RACE. The run used a NextSeq 500. To allow correction of PCR and sequencing errors, the TCR library protocol tagged every TCR cDNA molecule with a unique molecular identifier. Per the source publication's procedure: TCR identification, UMI-based error correction and CDR3 extraction were performed with Decombinator tools. Expanded TCRs were defined as those above a frequency of 2 per 1,000, corresponding to the top 1% of the tumor frequency distribution. Renyi diversity was calculated using the R vegan package after each repertoire was subsampled 100 times to 5,000 TCRs. To build CDR3 similarity networks, amino acid triplet string-kernel similarity was used, and CDR3s were connected when their pairwise similarity was above 0.82. The public reads were run again by TCRdb, first through fastp at Q25 and then through MiXCR, and only productive beta chains were kept. A single entry per CDR3 protein holds the most common genes and DNA from its merged rows. In this record, the V and J calls reflect TCRdb's handling and not the investigators' own analysis. In all, the sample holds approximately 2,800 distinct CDR3 sequences, and approximately 3% of those were seen once. Around 27% of the sample is held by the ten biggest clonotypes.

CDR1 is given as SNHLY and CDR2 as FYNNEI, both from the germline V gene. Measured from the cysteine to the phenylalanine, the CDR3 is 13 residues long. CDR3 DNA is the only sequence kept; it has 39 bases, read in frame from the first base. V sheds 6 bases and J sheds 11 bases, leaving 16 bases between their ends. This clonotype qualifies as medium-sized (0.01 to 0.1%). What antigen it recognizes has not been identified. There are no base qualities to consult, and no much larger clone falls within one base. Sample time point, as interpreted from the label and publication: sample taken at primary tumor resection. Samples were obtained from 72 patients with early-stage, untreated non-small cell lung cancer from the lung TRACERx cohort. For TCR sequencing, whole RNA was extracted from tumor and nontumor lung tissue, or from cryopreserved PBMC samples, and no cell sorting was done. Only patients with enough RNA available from two or more tumor regions were chosen for TCR sequencing. A lung pathologist reviewed the tumor and adjacent nontumor lung specimens before the specimens were selected.

Recombination joined TRBV2 with TRBJ1-4; the D gene assignment is ambiguous. The specimen comprised normal lung tissue next to the tumor, sampled at surgery. The receptor's source is a male donor with early-stage non-small cell lung cancer. The CDR3 has the sequence CASSRSSPGKLFF. The nucleotide sequence is TGTGCCAGCAGCAGGAGCAGTCCGGGCAAACTGTTTTTT.